These T cell receptor beta chains were read from a single sample in a study of blood T cell repertoires in COVID-19. Clones were sequenced by immunoSEQ multiplex PCR, and TCRdb holds only the in-frame ones, with some missing. The sample holds about 240,000 clones, approximately 82% seen once. Material: peripheral blood. These receptors all come from a young man who had recovered from COVID-19. Both conserved end residues are trimmed from each CDR3. Each record gives: J gene, CDR3 length, V gene, CDR3 protein.

j_gene: TRBJ2-5
len: 14
v_gene: TRBV10-3
CDR3aa: AISESRGRGQETQY

j_gene: TRBJ2-5
len: 12
v_gene: TRBV5-1
CDR3aa: ASSLFGNQETQY

j_gene: TRBJ2-3
len: 13
v_gene: TRBV7-9
CDR3aa: ASSLDAGWRDTQY

j_gene: TRBJ1-4
len: 11
v_gene: TRBV5-1
CDR3aa: ASSSREGEKLF

j_gene: TRBJ2-3
len: 13
v_gene: TRBV19
CDR3aa: ASSITGGRTDTQY

j_gene: TRBJ2-2
len: 13
v_gene: TRBV18
CDR3aa: ASSPAGVGTGELF

j_gene: TRBJ1-4
len: 11
v_gene: TRBV3-1/TRBV3-2
CDR3aa: ASSQQVHEKLF

j_gene: TRBJ2-3
len: 12
v_gene: TRBV2
CDR3aa: ASRETGRTDTQY

j_gene: TRBJ1-5
len: 12
v_gene: TRBV6-5
CDR3aa: ASRDRGLGQPQH

j_gene: TRBJ1-1
len: 11
v_gene: TRBV24-1
CDR3aa: ATSETGNTEAF

j_gene: TRBJ1-5
len: 15
v_gene: TRBV9
CDR3aa: ASSVGRDKLSNQPQH

j_gene: TRBJ1-4
len: 14
v_gene: TRBV5-5
CDR3aa: ASSPLGTGSREKLF

j_gene: TRBJ1-6
len: 12
v_gene: TRBV3-1/TRBV3-2
CDR3aa: ASSLGQGSSPLH

j_gene: TRBJ2-3
len: 12
v_gene: TRBV28
CDR3aa: ASSLGAETDTQY

j_gene: TRBJ1-5
len: 12
v_gene: TRBV7-8
CDR3aa: ASSANRGNQPQH

j_gene: TRBJ2-5
len: 12
v_gene: TRBV19
CDR3aa: ASSMRLAQETQY

j_gene: TRBJ1-3
len: 14
v_gene: TRBV7-9
CDR3aa: ASSIGQGGSGNTIY

j_gene: TRBJ2-4
len: 12
v_gene: TRBV5-1
CDR3aa: ASSPNLAKNIQY

j_gene: TRBJ2-5
len: 12
v_gene: TRBV7-9
CDR3aa: ASSTALAGETQY

j_gene: TRBJ1-5
len: 11
v_gene: TRBV11-2
CDR3aa: ANLGGSNQPQH

j_gene: TRBJ1-5
len: 11
v_gene: TRBV5-4
CDR3aa: ASSQDTDQPQH

j_gene: TRBJ2-3
len: 12
v_gene: TRBV7-9
CDR3aa: ASSSQGVTDTQY

j_gene: TRBJ2-7
len: 10
v_gene: TRBV7-9
CDR3aa: ASSLMTFEQY

j_gene: TRBJ1-4
len: 15
v_gene: TRBV15
CDR3aa: ATSRVAGKTTNEKLF

j_gene: TRBJ2-3
len: 14
v_gene: TRBV7-3
CDR3aa: ASSLQRGSDTDTQY

j_gene: TRBJ1-2
len: 15
v_gene: TRBV27
CDR3aa: ASSLLSAGLDNYGYT

j_gene: TRBJ2-5
len: 11
v_gene: TRBV5-4
CDR3aa: ASSPPGEETQY

j_gene: TRBJ2-5
len: 13
v_gene: TRBV11-2
CDR3aa: ASSLGAGVRETQY

j_gene: TRBJ1-2
len: 13
v_gene: TRBV19
CDR3aa: ASSAGTGGRGGYT

j_gene: TRBJ1-2
len: 12
v_gene: TRBV9
CDR3aa: ASSPWSGDGGYT

j_gene: TRBJ2-7
len: 10
v_gene: TRBV5-4
CDR3aa: ASSTGTGQEY

j_gene: TRBJ2-3
len: 13
v_gene: TRBV9
CDR3aa: ASSVRGAGTDTQY

j_gene: TRBJ1-1
len: 11
v_gene: TRBV5-1
CDR3aa: ASSLGLSMEAF

j_gene: TRBJ2-5
len: 12
v_gene: TRBV6-5
CDR3aa: ASRQGGAGETQY

j_gene: TRBJ2-1
len: 12
v_gene: TRBV28
CDR3aa: ASSLGDRYNEQF

j_gene: TRBJ1-3
len: 13
v_gene: TRBV7-9
CDR3aa: ASSLQQHPGNTIY